The clone carrying this T cell receptor (beta chain) appeared a few times. The data originate from a study of PD-1 blockade in mismatch repair-deficient tumors. The CDR3 runs 15 residues. J was trimmed by 3 bases and V by 5 bases; bases with no gene match: 6. The germline gives CDR1 SGHNT, CDR2 YENEEA. Sequenced by immunoSEQ multiplex PCR; TCRdb stores in-frame clones only, minus some. Among 38,000 or so clones listed, 70% to 90% were seen once. Sequencing used peripheral blood, obtained around 76 weeks after starting pembrolizumab. The V gene is TRBV11-3, the J gene TRBJ2-2, with 7 positions matching TRBD1. The receptor was isolated from an adult with mismatch repair-deficient cancer. In DNA, the CDR3 is TGTGCCAGCAGCCTCCGACAGGGTTACACCGGGGAGCTGTTTTTT. This translates into CASSLRQGYTGELFF.